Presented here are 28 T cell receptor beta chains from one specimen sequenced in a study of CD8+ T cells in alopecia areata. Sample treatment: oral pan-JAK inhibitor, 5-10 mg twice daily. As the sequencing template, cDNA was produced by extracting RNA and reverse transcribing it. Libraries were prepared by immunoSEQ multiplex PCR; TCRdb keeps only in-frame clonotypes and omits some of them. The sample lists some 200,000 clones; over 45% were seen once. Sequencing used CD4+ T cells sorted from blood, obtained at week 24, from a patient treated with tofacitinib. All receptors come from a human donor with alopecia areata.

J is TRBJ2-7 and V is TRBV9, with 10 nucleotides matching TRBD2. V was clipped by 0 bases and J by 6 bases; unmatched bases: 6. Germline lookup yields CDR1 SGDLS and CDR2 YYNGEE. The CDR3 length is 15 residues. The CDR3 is CASSVGVAGGSEQYF. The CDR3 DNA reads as TGTGCCAGCAGCGTAGGCGTAGCGGGAGGTTCCGAGCAGTACTTC.

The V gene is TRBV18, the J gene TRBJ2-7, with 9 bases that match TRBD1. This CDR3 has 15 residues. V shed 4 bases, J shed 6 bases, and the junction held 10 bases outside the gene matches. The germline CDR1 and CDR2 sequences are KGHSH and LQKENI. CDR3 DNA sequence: TGTGCCAGCTCACAAGCGGGACAGGGAGGCATCGAGCAGTACTTC. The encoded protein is CASSQAGQGGIEQYF.

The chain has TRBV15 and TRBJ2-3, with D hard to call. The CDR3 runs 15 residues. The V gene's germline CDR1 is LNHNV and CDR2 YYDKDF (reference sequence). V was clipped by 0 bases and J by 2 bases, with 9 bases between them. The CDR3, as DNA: TGTGCCACCAGCAGAGATCGGCGGCCCACAGATACGCAGTATTTT. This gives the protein CATSRDRRPTDTQYF.

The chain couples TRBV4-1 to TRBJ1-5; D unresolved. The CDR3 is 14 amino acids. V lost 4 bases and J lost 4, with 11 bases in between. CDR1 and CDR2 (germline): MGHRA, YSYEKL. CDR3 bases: TGCGCCAGCAGCCTCGGCCCGGGAAATCAGCCCCAGCATTTT. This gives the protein CASSLGPGNQPQHF.

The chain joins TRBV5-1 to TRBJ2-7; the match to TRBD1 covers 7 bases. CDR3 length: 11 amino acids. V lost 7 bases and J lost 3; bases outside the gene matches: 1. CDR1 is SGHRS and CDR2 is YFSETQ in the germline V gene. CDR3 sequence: CASWDSYEQYF. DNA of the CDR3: TGCGCCAGCTGGGACAGCTACGAGCAGTACTTC.

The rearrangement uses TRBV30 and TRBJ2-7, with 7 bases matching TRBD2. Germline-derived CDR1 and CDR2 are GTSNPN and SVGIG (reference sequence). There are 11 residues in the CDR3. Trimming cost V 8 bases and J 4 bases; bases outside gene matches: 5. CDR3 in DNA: TGTGCCAGCGGGGTGCAATACGAGCAGTACTTC. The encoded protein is CASGVQYEQYF.

The CDR3 DNA sequence: TGTGCCTGGAGTTCGATCGGAGGGACTGGGGCCAACGTCCTGACTTTC. Protein product: CAWSSIGGTGANVLTF. This rearrangement joins TRBV30 to TRBJ2-6; a possible D gene is TRBD2 (6 bases). Germline-derived CDR1 and CDR2 are GTSNPN and SVGIG (reference sequence). The CDR3 totals 16 residues. V lost 2 bases and J lost 2, with 13 bases in between.

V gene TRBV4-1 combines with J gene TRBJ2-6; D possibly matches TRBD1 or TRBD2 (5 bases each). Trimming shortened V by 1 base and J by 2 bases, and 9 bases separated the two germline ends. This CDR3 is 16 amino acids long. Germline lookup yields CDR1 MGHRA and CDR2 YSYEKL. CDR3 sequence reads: CASSQVRGPGANVLTF. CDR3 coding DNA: TGCGCCAGCAGCCAAGTTCGGGGACCTGGGGCCAACGTCCTGACTTTC.

CDR3: CSVGRGTGQGKTQYF. CDR3 bases: TGCAGCGTTGGGCGGGGTACGGGACAGGGAAAGACCCAGTACTTC. The chain employs TRBV29-1 and TRBJ2-5; 9 nucleotides line up with TRBD1. The length of the CDR3 is 15 residues. The germline V gene has CDR1 SQVTM and CDR2 ANQGSEA. J lost 6 bases, V lost 4 bases, and 12 bases had no gene match.

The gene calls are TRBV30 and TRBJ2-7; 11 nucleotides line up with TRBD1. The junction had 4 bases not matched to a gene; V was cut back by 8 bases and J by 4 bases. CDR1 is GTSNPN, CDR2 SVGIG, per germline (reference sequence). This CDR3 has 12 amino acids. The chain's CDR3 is CAGGQGAYEQYF. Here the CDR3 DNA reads TGTGCCGGAGGACAGGGGGCTTACGAGCAGTACTTC.

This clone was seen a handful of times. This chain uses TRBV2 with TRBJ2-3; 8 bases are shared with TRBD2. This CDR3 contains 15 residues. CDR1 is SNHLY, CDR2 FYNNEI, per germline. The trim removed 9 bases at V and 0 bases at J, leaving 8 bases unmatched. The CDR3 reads CARGGLAGSTDTQYF. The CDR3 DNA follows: TGTGCCAGAGGGGGTCTAGCGGGTAGCACAGATACGCAGTATTTT. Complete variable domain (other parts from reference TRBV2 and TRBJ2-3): EPEVTQTPSHQVTQMGQEVILRCVPISNHLYFYWYRQILGQKVEFLVSFYNNEISEKSEIFDDQFSVERPDGSNFTLKIRSTKLEDSAMYFCARGGLAGSTDTQYFGPGTRLTVL.

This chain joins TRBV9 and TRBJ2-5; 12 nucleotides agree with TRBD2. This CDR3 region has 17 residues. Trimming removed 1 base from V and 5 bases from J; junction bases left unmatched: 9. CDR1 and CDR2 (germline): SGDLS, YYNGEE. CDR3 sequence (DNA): TGTGCCAGCAGCGTACGTCCCCTAGCGGGAGGGCTGGAGACCCAGTACTTC. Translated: CASSVRPLAGGLETQYF. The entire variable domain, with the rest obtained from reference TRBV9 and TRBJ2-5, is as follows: DSGVTQTPKHLITATGQRVTLRCSPRSGDLSVYWYQQSLDQGLQFLIQYYNGEERAKGNILERFSAQQFPDLHSELNLSSLELGDSALYFCASSVRPLAGGLETQYFGPGTRLLVL.

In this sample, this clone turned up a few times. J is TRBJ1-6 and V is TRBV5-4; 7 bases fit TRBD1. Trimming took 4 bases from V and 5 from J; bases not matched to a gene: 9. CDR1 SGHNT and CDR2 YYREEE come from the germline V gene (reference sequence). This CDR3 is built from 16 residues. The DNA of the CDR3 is TGTGCCAGCAGCCGTTACAGGGGAAGCGATAATTCACCCCTCCACTTT. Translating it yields CASSRYRGSDNSPLHF.

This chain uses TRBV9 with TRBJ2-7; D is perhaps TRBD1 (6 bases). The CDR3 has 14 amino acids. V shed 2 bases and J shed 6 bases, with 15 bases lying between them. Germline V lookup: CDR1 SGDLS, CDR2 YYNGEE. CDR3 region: CASSVKGGVSEQYF. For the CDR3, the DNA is TGTGCCAGCAGCGTGAAAGGGGGTGTATCCGAGCAGTACTTC.

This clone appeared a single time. The CDR3 bases are TGTGCCAGCAGCTCTCTAGGAAGTAGCGGGAGCCACGAGCAGTACTTC. This codes for CASSSLGSSGSHEQYF. The rearrangement uses TRBV5-6 and TRBJ2-7; 9 bases match TRBD2. Unmatched junction bases numbered 12, after V lost 3 bases and J lost 5 bases. The CDR3 extends over 16 amino acids. Germline values: CDR1 SGHDT, CDR2 YYEEEE.

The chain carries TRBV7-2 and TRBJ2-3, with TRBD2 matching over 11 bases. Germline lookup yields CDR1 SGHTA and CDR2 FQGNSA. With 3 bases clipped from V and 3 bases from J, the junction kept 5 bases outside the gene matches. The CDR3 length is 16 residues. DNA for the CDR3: TGTGCCAGCAGCTTCCGTAGCGGGGGGGGGACAGATACGCAGTATTTT. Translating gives CASSFRSGGGTDTQYF.

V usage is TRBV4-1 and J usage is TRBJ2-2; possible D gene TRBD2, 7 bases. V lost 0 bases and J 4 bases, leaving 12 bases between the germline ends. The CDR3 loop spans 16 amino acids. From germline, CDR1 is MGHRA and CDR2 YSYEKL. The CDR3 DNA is TGCGCCAGCAGCCAAGATTTGCGGGGGCGCACCGGGGAGCTGTTTTTT. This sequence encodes CASSQDLRGRTGELFF.

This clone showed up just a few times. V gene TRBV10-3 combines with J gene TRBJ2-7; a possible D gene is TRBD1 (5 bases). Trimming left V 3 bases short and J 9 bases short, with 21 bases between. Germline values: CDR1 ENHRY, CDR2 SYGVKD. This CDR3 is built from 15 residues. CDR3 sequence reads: CAISDIKGRGTTQYF. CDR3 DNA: TGTGCCATCAGTGATATAAAGGGTAGGGGTACGACGCAGTACTTC.

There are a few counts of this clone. The CDR3 nucleotides are TGTGCCAGCAGCCGGACAGGGAGCACAGATACGCAGTATTTT. Translated: CASSRTGSTDTQYF. The chain combines TRBV7-3 with TRBJ2-3, with 8 bases fitting TRBD1. The CDR3 runs to 14 residues. With 5 bases clipped from V and 0 bases from J, the junction kept 1 base outside the gene matches. Germline values: CDR1 SGHTA, CDR2 FQGTGA. Full variable domain (rest looked up from reference TRBV7-3 and TRBJ2-3): GAGVSQTPSNKVTEKGKYVELRCDPISGHTALYWYRQSLGQGPEFLIYFQGTGAADDSGLPNDRFFAVRPEGSVSTLKIQRTERGDSAVYLCASSRTGSTDTQYFGPGTRLTVL.

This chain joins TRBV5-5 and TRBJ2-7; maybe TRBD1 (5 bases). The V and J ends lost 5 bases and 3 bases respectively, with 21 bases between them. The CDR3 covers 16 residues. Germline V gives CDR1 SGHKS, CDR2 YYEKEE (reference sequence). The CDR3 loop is CASRNDGVAGYYEQYF. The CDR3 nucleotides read TGTGCCAGCAGAAACGACGGAGTAGCAGGGTACTACGAGCAGTACTTC.

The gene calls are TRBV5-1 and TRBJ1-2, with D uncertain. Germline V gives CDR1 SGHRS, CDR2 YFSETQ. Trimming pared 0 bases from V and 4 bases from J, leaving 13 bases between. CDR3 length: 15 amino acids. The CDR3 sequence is CASSLAPEATYGYTF. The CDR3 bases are TGCGCCAGCAGCTTGGCCCCGGAGGCGACCTATGGCTACACCTTC. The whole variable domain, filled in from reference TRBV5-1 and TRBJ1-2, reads KAGVTQTPRYLIKTRGQQVTLSCSPISGHRSVSWYQQTPGQGLQFLFEYFSETQRNKGNFPGRFSGRQFSNSRSEMNVSTLELGDSALYLCASSLAPEATYGYTFGSGTRLTVV.

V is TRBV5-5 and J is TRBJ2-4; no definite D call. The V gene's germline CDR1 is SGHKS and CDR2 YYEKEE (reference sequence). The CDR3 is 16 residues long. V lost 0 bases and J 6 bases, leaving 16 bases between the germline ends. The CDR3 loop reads CASSLGARASGNIQYF. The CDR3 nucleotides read TGTGCCAGCAGCTTGGGGGCAAGGGCGTCGGGAAACATTCAGTACTTC. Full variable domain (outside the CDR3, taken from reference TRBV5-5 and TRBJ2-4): DAGVTQSPTHLIKTRGQQVTLRCSPISGHKSVSWYQQVLGQGPQFIFQYYEKEERGRGNFPDRFSARQFPNYSSELNVNALLLGDSALYLCASSLGARASGNIQYFGAGTRLSVL.

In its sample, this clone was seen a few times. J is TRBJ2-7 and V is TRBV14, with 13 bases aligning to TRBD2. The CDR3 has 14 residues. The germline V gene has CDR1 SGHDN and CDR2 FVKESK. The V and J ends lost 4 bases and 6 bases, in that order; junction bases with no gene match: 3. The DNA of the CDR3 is TGTGCCAGCAGCCGGACTAGCGGGAGTCGCGAGCAGTACTTC. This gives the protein CASSRTSGSREQYF. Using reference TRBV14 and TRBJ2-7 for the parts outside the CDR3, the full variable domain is EAGVTQFPSHSVIEKGQTVTLRCDPISGHDNLYWYRRVMGKEIKFLLHFVKESKQDESGMPNNRFLAERTGGTYSTLKVQPAELEDSGVYFCASSRTSGSREQYFGPGTRLTVT.

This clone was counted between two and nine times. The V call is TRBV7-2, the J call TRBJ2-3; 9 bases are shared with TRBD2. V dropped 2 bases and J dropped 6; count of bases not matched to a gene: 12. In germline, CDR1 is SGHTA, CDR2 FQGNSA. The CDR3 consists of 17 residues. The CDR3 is CASSLLGGGAPGDTQYF. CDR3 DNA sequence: TGTGCCAGCAGCTTACTAGGCGGGGGGGCCCCCGGGGATACGCAGTATTTT. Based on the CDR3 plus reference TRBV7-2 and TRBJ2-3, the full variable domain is GAGVSQSPSNKVTEKGKDVELRCDPISGHTALYWYRQSLGQGLEFLIYFQGNSAPDKSGLPSDRFSAERTGGSVSTLTIQRTQQEDSAVYLCASSLLGGGAPGDTQYFGPGTRLTVL.

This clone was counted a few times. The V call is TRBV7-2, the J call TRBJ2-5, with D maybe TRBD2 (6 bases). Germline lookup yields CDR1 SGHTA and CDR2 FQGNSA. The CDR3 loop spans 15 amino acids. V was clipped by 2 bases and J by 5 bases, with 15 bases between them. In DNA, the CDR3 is TGTGCCAGCAGCTTAAGGGCGGGGATCGGGGAGACCCAGTACTTC. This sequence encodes CASSLRAGIGETQYF. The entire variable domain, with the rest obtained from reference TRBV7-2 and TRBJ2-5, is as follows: GAGVSQSPSNKVTEKGKDVELRCDPISGHTALYWYRQSLGQGLEFLIYFQGNSAPDKSGLPSDRFSAERTGGSVSTLTIQRTQQEDSAVYLCASSLRAGIGETQYFGPGTRLLVL.

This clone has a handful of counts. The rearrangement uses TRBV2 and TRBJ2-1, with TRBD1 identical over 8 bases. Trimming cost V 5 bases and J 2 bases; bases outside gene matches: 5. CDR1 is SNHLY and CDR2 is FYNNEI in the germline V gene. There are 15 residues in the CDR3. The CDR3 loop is CASSSTGETYNEQFF. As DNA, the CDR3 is TGTGCCAGCAGTTCGACAGGGGAGACCTACAATGAGCAGTTCTTC.

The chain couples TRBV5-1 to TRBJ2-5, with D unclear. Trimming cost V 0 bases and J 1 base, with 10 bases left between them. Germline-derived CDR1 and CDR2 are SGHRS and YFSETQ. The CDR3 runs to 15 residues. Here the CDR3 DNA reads TGCGCCAGCAGCTTGGCCGACGGAGCCCAAGAGACCCAGTACTTC. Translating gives CASSLADGAQETQYF.

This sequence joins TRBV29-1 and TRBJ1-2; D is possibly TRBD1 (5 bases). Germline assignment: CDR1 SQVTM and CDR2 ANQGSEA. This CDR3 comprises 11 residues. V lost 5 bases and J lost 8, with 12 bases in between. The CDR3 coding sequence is TGCAGCGTTAGACGAGGGGACGGCTACACCTTC. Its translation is CSVRRGDGYTF.